A single sample gave rise to the 10 T cell receptor beta chains below, sequenced in a study of blood T cell repertoires in COVID-19. Sequencing used immunoSEQ multiplex PCR; TCRdb keeps in-frame clones, though not all of them. The sample lists about 140,000 clones, 60% to 85% occurring once. Specimen: peripheral blood. These receptors were collected from a man aged 45-65 years with acute or convalescent COVID-19.

CDR3 loop: CASRGTVSSYEQYF. CDR3 nucleotides: TGTGCCAGCAGGGGGACAGTGAGCTCCTACGAGCAGTACTTC. The chain links TRBV2 to TRBJ2-7; 7 positions agree with TRBD1. The V and J ends lost 6 bases and 0 bases, in that order; junction bases with no gene match: 5. Germline assignment: CDR1 SNHLY and CDR2 FYNNEI. The CDR3 is made up of 14 amino acids.

This chain uses TRBV6-5 with TRBJ1-1; TRBD1 is a possible D gene (6 bases). This CDR3 has 14 amino acids. Germline V lookup: CDR1 MNHEY, CDR2 SVGAGI. Deletions cut 6 bases from V and 9 bases from J, with 20 bases between. The CDR3 sequence is CASRSSAGQSKAFF. CDR3 DNA: TGTGCCAGCAGGTCCTCAGCTGGACAGTCTAAAGCTTTCTTT.

The V call is TRBV10-2, the J call TRBJ1-6, with 8 bases lining up with TRBD1. The junction had 4 bases not matched to a gene; V was cut back by 5 bases and J by 10 bases. Per germline, CDR1 WSHSY and CDR2 SAAADI. CDR3 length: 13 amino acids. CDR3 DNA sequence: TGCGCCAGCAGTCAGGGGGCTGGATCACCCCTCCACTTT. Translated: CASSQGAGSPLHF.

The rearrangement uses TRBV15 and TRBJ2-1; 11 bases agree with TRBD2. The CDR3 is made up of 17 amino acids. V lost 5 bases, J lost 4 bases, and 10 bases stayed unmatched. Germline V lookup: CDR1 LNHNV, CDR2 YYDKDF (reference sequence). In DNA, the CDR3 is TGTGCCACCAGCCAAGGTCTAGCGGGGGGTCATTACAATGAGCAGTTCTTC. Its translation: CATSQGLAGGHYNEQFF. Complete variable domain (other parts from reference TRBV15 and TRBJ2-1): DAMVIQNPRYQVTQFGKPVTLSCSQTLNHNVMYWYQQKSSQAPKLLFHYYDKDFNNEADTPDNFQSRRPNTSFCFLDIRSPGLGDTAMYLCATSQGLAGGHYNEQFFGPGTRLTVL.

The V gene is TRBV11-2, the J gene TRBJ2-1; no definite D call. The CDR3 is 14 residues long. V was trimmed by 5 bases and J by 3 bases, leaving 11 bases between them. Germline loops: CDR1 SGHAT, CDR2 FQNNGV. The CDR3 spells CASSPSGVYNEQFF. CDR3 DNA sequence: TGTGCCAGCAGCCCTAGTGGAGTCTACAATGAGCAGTTCTTC. The full variable domain, in which reference TRBV11-2 and TRBJ2-1 provide the parts outside the CDR3, is EAGVAQSPRYKIIEKRQSVAFWCNPISGHATLYWYQQILGQGPKLLIQFQNNGVVDDSQLPKDRFSAERLKGVDSTLKIQPAKLEDSAVYLCASSPSGVYNEQFFGPGTRLTVL.

This sequence joins TRBV24-1 and TRBJ2-7, with 8 bases lining up with TRBD1. V gave up 4 bases and J gave up 4 bases; unmatched junction bases: 17. The CDR3 runs 18 residues. The germline V gene encodes CDR1 KGHDR and CDR2 SFDVKD. DNA for the CDR3: TGTGCCACCAGTGACTCGGTCGAGCAGGGGGCCCGCAATTACGAGCAGTACTTC. Protein sequence: CATSDSVEQGARNYEQYF.

The V and J genes are TRBV7-8 and TRBJ2-7, with 11 bases identical to TRBD1. The germline CDR1 and CDR2 sequences are SGHVS and FQNEAQ. V shed 5 bases, J shed 5 bases, and the junction held 8 bases outside the gene matches. The CDR3 consists of 15 residues. The CDR3 protein is CASSLGTGGYHEQYF. CDR3 bases: TGTGCCAGCAGCCTGGGGACAGGGGGTTACCACGAGCAGTACTTC.

The chain is built from TRBV5-1 and TRBJ1-1; 8 bases agree with TRBD1. Per germline, CDR1 SGHRS and CDR2 YFSETQ. V dropped 3 bases and J dropped 1; count of bases not matched to a gene: 5. The CDR3 is 15 amino acids. CDR3 sequence: CASSSGQGGNTEAFF. CDR3 bases: TGCGCCAGCAGCTCCGGACAGGGTGGGAACACTGAAGCTTTCTTT.

The rearrangement links TRBV6-6 to TRBJ1-1; perhaps TRBD1 as D (6 bases). Deletions cut 2 bases from V and 0 bases from J, with 13 bases between. The germline CDR1 and CDR2 sequences are MNHNY and SVGAGI (reference sequence). The CDR3 consists of 16 residues. The CDR3 region has the DNA TGTGCCAGCAGTTACAACTTTGGACAGATGAACACTGAAGCTTTCTTT. This gives the protein CASSYNFGQMNTEAFF.

The rearrangement uses TRBV5-1 and TRBJ1-3, with a weak D call TRBD1 (6 bases). V gave up 2 bases and J gave up 2 bases, with 17 bases separating them. Germline assignment: CDR1 SGHRS and CDR2 YFSETQ. The CDR3 has 17 residues. CDR3 sequence: CASSFETGIVAGNTIYF. The CDR3 DNA reads as TGCGCCAGCAGCTTCGAAACAGGGATTGTGGCTGGAAACACCATATATTTT.